The next 19 T cell receptor beta chains were all read from a single sample in a study of Ad26.COV2.S vaccination and SARS-CoV-2 variants. Stated treatment: 19 received Ad26.COV2.S at low or high dose, single or two shots; a few received placebo; per-sample allocation not given. Samples were taken on day 63 after the first vaccine or placebo injection. Generated by immunoSEQ multiplex PCR, the TCRdb table keeps only in-frame clones and is missing some. The sample holds approximately 240,000 clones; approximately 90% are singletons and the top ten take over 8.5%. The specimen comprised peripheral blood, sampled in a trial of Ad26.COV2.S vaccine versus placebo. The receptor set was obtained from a person aged 18-60 years who received the Ad26.COV2.S COVID-19 vaccine or a placebo.

The gene calls are TRBV27 and TRBJ2-5; 9 bases are shared with TRBD2. The ends lost 2 bases at V and 4 bases at J; junction bases unmatched: 5. The CDR3 is made up of 15 amino acids. In germline, CDR1 is MNHEY, CDR2 SMNVEV (reference sequence). The CDR3 region is CASSLAGGPLETQYF. CDR3 bases: TGTGCCAGCAGTTTAGCGGGAGGGCCTCTAGAGACCCAGTACTTC.

The gene calls are TRBV12-3 or TRBV12-4 and TRBJ2-7, with D perhaps being TRBD1 or TRBD2 (5 bases each). Trimming took 5 bases from V and 12 from J, leaving 20 bases between them. This CDR3 contains 13 residues. DNA for the CDR3: TGTGCCAGCAGTGCCCAGAGGGGCGCTAGCAGGTACTTC. Its protein is CASSAQRGASRYF.

The chain uses TRBV5-1 and TRBJ2-7; 7 positions match TRBD1. CDR3 length equals 12 residues. The J segment lost 7 bases and the V segment lost 4 bases, leaving 5 bases of the junction unmatched. Per the germline V gene, CDR1 is SGHRS and CDR2 is YFSETQ. The CDR3 DNA is TGCGCCAGCAGCAACATGGGACAGGAGCAGTACTTC. Its translation: CASSNMGQEQYF.

V usage is TRBV19 and J usage is TRBJ1-1; D is uncertain. Per the germline V gene, CDR1 is LNHDA and CDR2 is SQIVND (reference sequence). The CDR3 is made up of 16 amino acids. The V and J ends lost 5 bases and 1 base respectively, with 17 bases between them. The CDR3 region is CASSPLRGSGNTEAFF. The CDR3 nucleotides are TGTGCCAGTAGTCCCCTCCGGGGAAGCGGGAACACTGAAGCTTTCTTT.

The chain recombines TRBV5-1 with TRBJ2-1; D unresolved. Looked up from germline, CDR1 is SGHRS and CDR2 is YFSETQ. CDR3 length: 14 residues. The V and J ends lost 0 bases and 9 bases respectively, with 13 bases between them. The CDR3 DNA follows: TGCGCCAGCAGCTTGGCCTTAGGCACCGGTGAGCAGTTCTTC. It codes for CASSLALGTGEQFF.

This clone appeared a single time. This chain joins TRBV7-9 and TRBJ2-2; 9 bases align to TRBD1. Trimming removed 5 bases from V and 4 bases from J; junction bases left unmatched: 5. From germline, CDR1 is SEHNR and CDR2 FQNEAQ (reference sequence). This CDR3 comprises 15 residues. The CDR3 DNA is TGTGCCAGCAGCCCTGGGACAGGGACCACCGGGGAGCTGTTTTTT. This gives the protein CASSPGTGTTGELFF.

The CDR3 DNA sequence: TGTGCCAGTAGTAGGGGACAGGGGAGTGGAACAGATACGCAGTATTTT. Its translation: CASSRGQGSGTDTQYF. V is TRBV19 and J is TRBJ2-3, with 10 bases matching TRBD1. V shed 4 bases, J shed 3 bases, and the junction held 7 bases outside the gene matches. The CDR3 covers 16 residues. Germline lookup yields CDR1 LNHDA and CDR2 SQIVND (reference sequence).

This clone has just one count. The rearrangement uses TRBV10-3 and TRBJ2-4, with no clear D. Per the germline V gene, CDR1 is ENHRY and CDR2 is SYGVKD. CDR3 length: 15 amino acids. Trimming took 0 bases from V and 0 from J, leaving 6 bases between them. The CDR3 DNA is TGTGCCATCAGTGAGTCCCCACCAGCCAAAAACATTCAGTACTTC. Translating it yields CAISESPPAKNIQYF.

The chain carries TRBV5-1 and TRBJ1-1; 10 positions agree with TRBD1. There are 17 residues in the CDR3. Per the germline V gene, CDR1 is SGHRS and CDR2 is YFSETQ. The J segment lost 1 base and the V segment lost 3 bases, leaving 9 bases of the junction unmatched. This chain's CDR3 is CASSSPKTGGENTEAFF. CDR3 nucleotide sequence: TGCGCCAGCAGCTCTCCAAAGACAGGGGGCGAGAACACTGAAGCTTTCTTT.

In this sample, this clone turned up once. The chain couples TRBV13 to TRBJ2-3; D is perhaps TRBD2 (8 bases). Trimming took 5 bases from V and 4 from J, leaving 31 bases between them. The germline gives CDR1 PRHDT, CDR2 FYEKMQ (reference sequence). The CDR3 is made up of 20 amino acids. In nucleotides, the CDR3 is TGTGCCAGCAGCAAGACAGGGTTGTGGCAACGTGAGCGGGAGCCAGATACGCAGTATTTT. Translation gives CASSKTGLWQREREPDTQYF.

V is TRBV19 and J is TRBJ1-2; 7 bases match TRBD1. This CDR3 contains 14 residues. Per germline, CDR1 LNHDA and CDR2 SQIVND (reference sequence). With V trimmed by 3 bases and J by 6 bases, 7 bases remained unmatched. This chain's CDR3 is CASSIQTGNNGYTF. The CDR3 nucleotides read TGTGCCAGTAGTATCCAGACAGGGAATAATGGCTACACCTTC.

V usage is TRBV2 and J usage is TRBJ1-2, with D unclear. Germline values: CDR1 SNHLY, CDR2 FYNNEI. The germline V and J ends were trimmed by 2 bases and 5 bases, with 18 bases remaining between them. The length of the CDR3 is 16 residues. CDR3 region: CASSERAMTVAYGYTF. CDR3 nucleotide sequence: TGTGCCAGCAGTGAAAGGGCGATGACGGTCGCTTATGGCTACACCTTC.

This chain links TRBV19 with TRBJ2-1, with 15 bases fitting TRBD2. V shed 5 bases, J shed 7 bases, and the junction held 6 bases outside the gene matches. Germline V gene data show CDR1 as LNHDA and CDR2 as SQIVND (reference sequence). The CDR3 runs to 16 residues. CDR3: CASSLRGLAGGNEQFF. In DNA, the CDR3 is TGTGCCAGTAGTCTAAGGGGACTAGCGGGAGGAAATGAGCAGTTCTTC.

This chain joins TRBV2 and TRBJ2-7, with D uncertain. Germline V CDR1 and CDR2: SNHLY, FYNNEI. Trimming shortened V by 7 bases and J by 5 bases, and 15 bases separated the two germline ends. CDR3 size: 13 residues. Here the CDR3 DNA reads TGTGCCAGCATTCGGAGTAGCTTTAACGAGCAGTACTTC. It yields the protein CASIRSSFNEQYF. Complete variable domain (other parts from reference TRBV2 and TRBJ2-7): EPEVTQTPSHQVTQMGQEVILRCVPISNHLYFYWYRQILGQKVEFLVSFYNNEISEKSEIFDDQFSVERPDGSNFTLKIRSTKLEDSAMYFCASIRSSFNEQYFGPGTRLTVT.

This chain links TRBV27 with TRBJ1-1; 10 bases are shared with TRBD1. Trimming cost V 8 bases and J 1 base; bases outside gene matches: 4. CDR3 length: 14 amino acids. Germline CDR1 MNHEY, CDR2 SMNVEV (reference sequence). The CDR3 nucleotides are TGTGCCAGCTTCCGGGACAGGGGGAACACTGAAGCTTTCTTT. Its translation is CASFRDRGNTEAFF.

V and J are TRBV21-1 and TRBJ2-7; TRBD1, the table's D call, lacks a check against the DNA. TRBV21-1 corresponds to a pseudogene. This CDR3 contains 16 residues. CDR3 region: CASSLGTGVGSYEQYF. The CDR3 bases are TGTGCCAGCAGCTTGGGGACAGGGGTCGGGTCCTACGAGCAGTACTTC.

This clone has a handful of counts. The chain couples TRBV14 to TRBJ1-2, with D perhaps TRBD1 (6 bases). Germline loops: CDR1 SGHDN, CDR2 FVKESK. The CDR3 has 14 amino acids. Trimming cost V 6 bases and J 6 bases, with 17 bases left between them. Written as DNA, the CDR3 is TGTGCCAGCAGAGGCCCTACAGGGCAACATGGCTACACCTTC. It yields the protein CASRGPTGQHGYTF.

The chain links TRBV6-1 to TRBJ1-2; tentative D call: TRBD1 (6 bases). Germline assignment: CDR1 MNHNS and CDR2 SASEGT. The V end was cut by 3 bases, the J end by 4 bases, with 18 bases between. This CDR3 is 16 amino acids long. The CDR3 sequence: CASSEGYTGKLYGYTF. CDR3 coding DNA: TGTGCCAGCAGTGAGGGTTACACAGGGAAACTCTATGGCTACACCTTC.

The V and J genes are TRBV28 and TRBJ1-1; no clear D gene. CDR1 is MDHEN, CDR2 SYDVKM, per germline. The germline V and J ends were trimmed by 7 bases and 2 bases, with 11 bases remaining between them. This CDR3 has 13 residues. The chain's CDR3 is CASTPPQNTEAFF. CDR3 DNA: TGTGCCAGCACCCCCCCCCAAAACACTGAAGCTTTCTTT. The full variable domain, rest sourced from reference TRBV28 and TRBJ1-1, is DVKVTQSSRYLVKRTGEKVFLECVQDMDHENMFWYRQDPGLGLRLIYFSYDVKMKEKGDIPEGYSVSREKKERFSLILESASTNQTSMYLCASTPPQNTEAFFGQGTRLTVV.